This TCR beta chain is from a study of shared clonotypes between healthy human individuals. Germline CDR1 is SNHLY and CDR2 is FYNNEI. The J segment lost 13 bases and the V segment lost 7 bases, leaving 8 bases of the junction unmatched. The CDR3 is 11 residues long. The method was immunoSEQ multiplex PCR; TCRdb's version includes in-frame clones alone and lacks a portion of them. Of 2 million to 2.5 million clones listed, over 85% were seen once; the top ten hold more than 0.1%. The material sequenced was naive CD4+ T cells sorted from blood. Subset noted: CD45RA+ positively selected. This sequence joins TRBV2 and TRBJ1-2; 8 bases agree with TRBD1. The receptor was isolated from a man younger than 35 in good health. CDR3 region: CASNQRQGCTF. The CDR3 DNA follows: TGTGCCAGCAACCAGAGACAGGGGTGCACCTTC.